This passage covers 18 T cell receptor beta chains from one sample sequenced in a study of CD8+ T cells in alopecia areata. Extracted from the samples, RNA was reverse transcribed into cDNA to serve as the sequencing template. TCRdb keeps only in-frame clones here, not all; method: immunoSEQ multiplex PCR. The profile shows hundreds of thousands of clones, 60% of them singletons. The treatment is: oral pan-JAK inhibitor, 5-10 mg twice daily. The sample in question was CD4+ T cells sorted from blood, obtained at approximately week 52, from a patient treated with tofacitinib. The receptors originated from a human donor with alopecia areata.

The chain carries TRBV10-3 and TRBJ2-5, with 7 bases aligning to TRBD1. Germline CDR1 reads ENHRY; CDR2 reads SYGVKD. V shed 8 bases and J 4 bases; nucleotides not matched to a gene: 1. The CDR3 is 11 amino acids. The CDR3 is CAIGTAETQYF. The CDR3 DNA sequence: TGTGCCATCGGGACAGCAGAGACCCAGTACTTC.

The J gene is TRBJ1-3, the V gene TRBV30; D unclear. V was shortened by 0 bases and J by 5 bases, with 14 bases between the two germline ends. CDR1 and CDR2 (germline): GTSNPN, SVGIG (reference sequence). The CDR3 contains 15 residues. The CDR3 protein is CAWSVLVAARNTIYF. CDR3 nucleotide sequence: TGTGCCTGGAGTGTACTGGTGGCAGCGCGAAACACCATATATTTT.

J is TRBJ2-7 and V is TRBV6-5; D is ambiguous. The CDR3 has 14 amino acids. Trimming took off 4 bases at V and 5 bases at J, with 15 bases between the two ends. CDR1 and CDR2 (germline): MNHEY, SVGAGI. The CDR3 loop reads CASSSRHPRHEQYF. Written as DNA, the CDR3 is TGTGCCAGCAGTTCGCGACATCCTCGCCACGAGCAGTACTTC.

The CDR3 loop is CAWSVLGSTSEQYF. The DNA of the CDR3 is TGTGCCTGGAGTGTACTAGGTTCAACCAGCGAGCAGTACTTC. The chain employs TRBV30 and TRBJ2-7, with a weak D call TRBD2 (5 bases). Germline V lookup: CDR1 GTSNPN, CDR2 SVGIG (reference sequence). Trimming cost V 0 bases and J 6 bases, with 15 bases left between them. This CDR3 has 14 amino acids.

This chain links TRBV9 with TRBJ1-4, with D hard to call. The CDR3 sequence is 13 residues long. Between the trimmed V and J ends, which lost 0 bases and 8 bases, there was a span of 8 bases. In germline, CDR1 is SGDLS, CDR2 YYNGEE. CDR3 protein: CASSVGGGEKLFF. The DNA for the CDR3 is TGTGCCAGCAGCGTAGGAGGTGGAGAAAAACTGTTTTTT.

A word on this clone: Possible read error: a much larger clone is one base away. The chain carries TRBV9 and TRBJ1-2; no definite D call. Trimming stripped 0 bases from V and 3 bases from J, with 3 bases between. CDR1 is SGDLS and CDR2 is YYNGEE in the germline V gene. The CDR3 sequence is 12 residues long. CDR3: CASSVGDYGYTF. The CDR3 DNA is TGTGCCAGCAGCGTAGGGGACTATGGCTACACCTTC.

The chain links TRBV30 to TRBJ1-2; 10 nucleotides agree with TRBD1. The CDR3 spans 12 residues. V lost 8 bases, J lost 4 bases, and 4 bases stayed unmatched. Germline V gives CDR1 GTSNPN, CDR2 SVGIG (reference sequence). CDR3 residues: CATTGGRYGYTF. Here the CDR3 DNA reads TGTGCCACGACAGGGGGCCGCTATGGCTACACCTTC.

J is TRBJ2-7 and V is TRBV7-2; D is unresolved. CDR1 SGHTA and CDR2 FQGNSA come from the germline V gene. This CDR3 is built from 15 residues. Trimming took off 5 bases at V and 6 bases at J, with 20 bases between the two ends. For the CDR3, the DNA is TGTGCCAGCAGCCGGAACCGTGGATACGATTCCGAGCAGTACTTC. This sequence encodes CASSRNRGYDSEQYF.

This rearrangement joins TRBV29-1 to TRBJ2-1; TRBD2 is a possible D gene (5 bases). CDR3 length equals 12 residues. Germline V CDR1 and CDR2: SQVTM, ANQGSEA. Trimming left V 5 bases short and J 4 bases short, with 9 bases between. CDR3 amino acids: CSVLAGYNEQFF. The DNA for the CDR3 is TGCAGCGTTCTAGCCGGGTACAATGAGCAGTTCTTC.

In its sample, this clone was seen once. In DNA form, the CDR3 reads TGCAGTGCCACCGAAAGAAACGAGCAGTACTTC. Protein sequence: CSATERNEQYF. This chain connects TRBV20-1 to TRBJ2-7, with D hard to call. The CDR3 consists of 11 residues. Germline CDR1 DFQATT, CDR2 SNEGSKA (reference sequence). V was pared by 6 bases and J by 5 bases, with 11 bases between.

This clone has a handful of counts. The V call is TRBV19, the J call TRBJ1-6; TRBD1 agrees at 8 bases. CDR1 LNHDA and CDR2 SQIVND come from the germline V gene (reference sequence). Trimming cost V 5 bases and J 7 bases; bases outside gene matches: 7. The CDR3 runs 15 residues. DNA for the CDR3: TGTGCCAGTAGTCCGACAGGGGTGGGGAATTCACCCCTCCACTTT. Translated: CASSPTGVGNSPLHF. The full variable domain, completed using reference TRBV19 and TRBJ1-6, is DGGITQSPKYLFRKEGQNVTLSCEQNLNHDAMYWYRQDPGQGLRLIYYSQIVNDFQKGDIAEGYSVSREKKESFPLTVTSAQKNPTAFYLCASSPTGVGNSPLHFGNGTRLTVT.

This clone was seen only a few times. The V and J genes are TRBV6-6 and TRBJ2-2, with 9 positions matching TRBD1. This CDR3 has 13 amino acids. From germline, CDR1 is MNHNY and CDR2 SVGAGI (reference sequence). The trim removed 11 bases at V and 4 bases at J, leaving 5 bases unmatched. CDR3 nucleotides: TGTGCCGCCATGACAGGGGGCACCGGGGAGCTGTTTTTT. Its protein product is CAAMTGGTGELFF.

The chain combines TRBV18 with TRBJ2-7; 10 bases map to TRBD1. The germline CDR1 and CDR2 sequences are KGHSH and LQKENI. CDR3 length: 14 residues. Trimming at V came to 5 bases and at J to 7 bases, leaving 8 bases not matched to a gene. The CDR3 nucleotides read TGTGCCAGCTCAACGACAGGGGGCCGGGGGGAGCAGTACTTC. Translation gives CASSTTGGRGEQYF.

The V call is TRBV4-1, the J call TRBJ1-1; TRBD1 might be the D (5 bases). The V end was cut by 1 base, the J end by 1 base, with 10 bases between. Germline V gene lookup returns CDR1 MGHRA and CDR2 YSYEKL. This CDR3 spans 15 amino acids. The CDR3: CASSQGRQTNTEAFF. CDR3 coding DNA: TGCGCCAGCAGCCAAGGCAGACAGACGAACACTGAAGCTTTCTTT.

J is TRBJ2-5 and V is TRBV5-4; 10 nucleotides align to TRBD1. Germline CDR1 reads SGHNT; CDR2 reads YYREEE (reference sequence). Trimming took 4 bases from V and 7 from J; bases not matched to a gene: 16. The CDR3 sequence is 17 residues long. CDR3 residues: CASSPLTTGTGVGTQYF. CDR3 bases: TGTGCCAGCAGCCCCCTGACCACCGGGACAGGGGTGGGGACCCAGTACTTC.

The sample holds a few counts of this clone. CDR3 amino acids: CASTTTVGYEQYF. The CDR3 DNA reads as TGTGCCAGCACAACGACAGTCGGCTACGAGCAGTACTTC. V gene TRBV25-1 combines with J gene TRBJ2-7; D may be TRBD1 (5 bases). CDR3 length: 13 amino acids. The germline V and J ends were trimmed by 7 bases and 3 bases, with 13 bases remaining between them. Germline CDR1 and CDR2: MGHDK and SYGVNS.

The chain is built from TRBV5-1 and TRBJ2-3; maybe TRBD2 (6 bases). V lost 9 bases and J 5 bases, leaving 22 bases between the germline ends. CDR1 and CDR2 from the germline V gene are SGHRS and YFSETQ. This CDR3 comprises 15 residues. The CDR3 here is CATKSGGSRGDTQYF. CDR3 DNA: TGCGCCACCAAATCCGGAGGGTCTCGCGGAGATACGCAGTATTTT.

There are a few counts of this clone. This chain links TRBV11-2 with TRBJ2-7, with TRBD1 matching over 8 bases. V gave up 1 base and J gave up 2 bases; unmatched junction bases: 4. The CDR3 sequence is 15 residues long. Germline CDR1 and CDR2: SGHAT and FQNNGV. CDR3 in amino acids: CASSLAGTGPYEQYF. CDR3 DNA: TGTGCCAGCAGCTTAGCCGGGACAGGACCCTACGAGCAGTACTTC.